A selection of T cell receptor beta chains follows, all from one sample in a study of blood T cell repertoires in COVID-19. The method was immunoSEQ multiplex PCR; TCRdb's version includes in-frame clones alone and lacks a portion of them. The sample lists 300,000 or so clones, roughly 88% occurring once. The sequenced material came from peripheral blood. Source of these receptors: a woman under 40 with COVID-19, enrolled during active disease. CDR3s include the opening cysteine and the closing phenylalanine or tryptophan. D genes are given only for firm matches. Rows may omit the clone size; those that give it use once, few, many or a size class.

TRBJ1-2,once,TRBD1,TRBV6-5,TGTGCCAGCAGTAACAGACAGGGCGCGAGTGGCTACACCTTC,CASSNRQGASGYTF
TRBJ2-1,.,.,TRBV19,TGTGCCAGTAGTAGCCGGGGAAGCTCCTACAATGAGCAGTTCTTC,CASSSRGSSYNEQFF
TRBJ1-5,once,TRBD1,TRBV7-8,TGTGCCAGCAGCTCGGACAGGGAATGGCGCAATCAGCCCCAGCATTTT,CASSSDREWRNQPQHF
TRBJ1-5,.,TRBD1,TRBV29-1,TGCAGCGTCGGACAGGGGGATCAGCCCCAGCATTTT,CSVGQGDQPQHF
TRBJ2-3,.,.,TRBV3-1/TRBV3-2,TGTGCCAGCAGCCAAGATTGGAGGACAGATACGCAGTATTTT,CASSQDWRTDTQYF
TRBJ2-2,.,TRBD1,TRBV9,TGTGCCAGCAGCTCAGGGACAGGGGGCGTCGGGAACACCGGGGAGCTGTTTTTT,CASSSGTGGVGNTGELFF
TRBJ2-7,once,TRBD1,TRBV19,TGTGCCAGCTCAACCGGGACAGGGACCTACGAGCAGTACTTC,CASSTGTGTYEQYF
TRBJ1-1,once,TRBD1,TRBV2,TGTGCCAGCAGTACCGGTCCGACAGGGGCGAACACTGAAGCTTTCTTT,CASSTGPTGANTEAFF
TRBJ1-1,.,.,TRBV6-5,TGTGCCAGCAGTTTTTATAGGAACACTGAAGCTTTCTTT,CASSFYRNTEAFF
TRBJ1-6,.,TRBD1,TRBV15,TGTGCCACCAGCAGAGTGCCACCCCGGGACAGGGGTTCACCCCTCCACTTT,CATSRVPPRDRGSPLHF
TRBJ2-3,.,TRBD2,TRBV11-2,TGTGCCAGCAGCTTCGGGAGGGCCTTACCGCTCACAGATACGCAGTATTTT,CASSFGRALPLTDTQYF
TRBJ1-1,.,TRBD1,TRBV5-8,TGTGCCAGCAGTTTTACTCGATGGACAGGGGGGTACACTGAAGCTTTCTTT,CASSFTRWTGGYTEAFF
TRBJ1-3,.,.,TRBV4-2,TGTGCCAGCAGCCAAGTCTCGGACTTAGCTGGAAACACCATATATTTT,CASSQVSDLAGNTIYF
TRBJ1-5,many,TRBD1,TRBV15,TGTGCCACCAGCAGCCTGGACAGGGGTTGGCAGCCCCAGCATTTT,CATSSLDRGWQPQHF
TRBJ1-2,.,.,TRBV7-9,TGTGCCAGCAGCTTAGGGCCAGACTATGGCTACACCTTC,CASSLGPDYGYTF
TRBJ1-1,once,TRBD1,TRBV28,TGTGCCACCTTGAGGGACAGGGCGTTTGAAGCTTTCTTT,CATLRDRAFEAFF
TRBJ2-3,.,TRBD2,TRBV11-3,TGTGCCAGCAGCCTCGGACTAGCTGGGGATACGCAGTATTTT,CASSLGLAGDTQYF
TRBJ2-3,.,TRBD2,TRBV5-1,TGCGCCAGCAGCTTGGAGCCTAGCGGGGGGAGGGCAGATACGCAGTATTTT,CASSLEPSGGRADTQYF
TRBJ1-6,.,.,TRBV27,TGTGCCAGCAGTTTAGGGGCAGGGAGGTTCTCACCCCTCCACTTT,CASSLGAGRFSPLHF
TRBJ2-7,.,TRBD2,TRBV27,TGTGCCAGCAGTTTAGCGGGAGGGATCTACGAGCAGTACTTC,CASSLAGGIYEQYF
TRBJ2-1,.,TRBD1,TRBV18,TGTGCCAGCTCACCGGGACAGGGGGTGATGAATGAGCAGTTCTTC,CASSPGQGVMNEQFF
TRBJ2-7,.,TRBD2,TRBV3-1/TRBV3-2,TGTGCCAGCAGCCAAGTAGCGGGAGGGCTTCACGAGCAGTACTTC,CASSQVAGGLHEQYF
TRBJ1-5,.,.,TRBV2,TGTGCCAGCAGTGAAGCGACAGGAGATCAGCCCCAGCATTTT,CASSEATGDQPQHF
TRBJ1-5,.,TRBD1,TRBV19,TGTGCCAGTATGCGGGACAGGGAGTCACCCCAGCATTTT,CASMRDRESPQHF
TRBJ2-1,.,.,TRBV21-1,TGTGCCAGCAGGACAGGGTCTCGGGATGAGCAGTTCTTC,CASRTGSRDEQFF
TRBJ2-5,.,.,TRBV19,TGTGCCAGTAGTCCCAGCCGGAGGGAAGAGACCCAGTACTTC,CASSPSRREETQYF
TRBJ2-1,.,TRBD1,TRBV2,TGTGCCAGCAGTGAAACCGGACAGGGCTACAATGAGCAGTTCTTC,CASSETGQGYNEQFF
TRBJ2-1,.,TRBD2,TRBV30,TGTGCCTGGGATAGCGGGAGTAGCTCCTACAATGAGCAGTTCTTC,CAWDSGSSSYNEQFF
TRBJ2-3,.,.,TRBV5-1,TGCGCCAGCAGCTTGGCCCCTATAGCGGACGGCACAGATACGCAGTATTTT,CASSLAPIADGTDTQYF